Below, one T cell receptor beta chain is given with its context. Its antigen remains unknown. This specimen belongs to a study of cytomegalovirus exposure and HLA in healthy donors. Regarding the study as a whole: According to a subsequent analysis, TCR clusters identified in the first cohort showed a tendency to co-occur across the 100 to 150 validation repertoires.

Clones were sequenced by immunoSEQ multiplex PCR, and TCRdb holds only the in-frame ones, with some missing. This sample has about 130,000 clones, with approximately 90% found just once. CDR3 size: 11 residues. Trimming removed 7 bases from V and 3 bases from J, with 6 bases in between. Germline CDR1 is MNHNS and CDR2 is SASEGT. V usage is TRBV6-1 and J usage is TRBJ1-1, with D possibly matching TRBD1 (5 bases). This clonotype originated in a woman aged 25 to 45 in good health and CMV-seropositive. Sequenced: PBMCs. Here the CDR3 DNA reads TGTGCCAGCACAGGGTACACTGAAGCTTTCTTT. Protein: CASTGYTEAFF.